This T cell receptor beta chain was captured in a study of CD8+ T cells in alopecia areata. Study-level findings and limits: Clonality in lesional scalp, especially alopecia totalis/universalis, exceeded that of normal scalp.

Extraction and reverse transcription of RNA yielded cDNA as the sequencing template. TCRdb's table, derived via immunoSEQ multiplex PCR, lists solely in-frame clones and lacks some. The data hold about 120,000 clones, with approximately 38% observed a single time. Turning to this clone: The antigen is undetermined. Other DNA sequences in the same sample also yield this CDR3.

As part of sample collection, lesional scalp punch biopsies and peripheral blood were taken from alopecia areata patients. What was sequenced was CD4+ T cells sorted from blood. This receptor was identified in a human donor with alopecia areata.

The CDR3 reads CASSLGQNQPQHF. The CDR3 coding sequence is TGTGCCAGCAGCTTAGGACAAAATCAGCCCCAGCATTTT. The chain employs TRBV7-2 and TRBJ1-5; D is ambiguous. V shed 1 base and J shed 4 bases, with 5 bases lying between them. The CDR3 is 13 residues long. Germline values: CDR1 SGHTA, CDR2 FQGNSA.